Listed here are 7 T cell receptor beta chains from one sample, sequenced in a study of T cell repertoires in cytomegalovirus infection. Each CDR3 protein is one row after TCRdb ran MiXCR on the reads. The table lists some 700,000 distinct CDR3 sequences, 35% to 45% of them singletons. Specimen: PBMCs. All receptors derive from a human donor in good health (CMV status not recorded). Some clones in this sample may be carry-over from other donors' samples.

This clonotype was recorded a few times. The chain is built from TRBV6-6 and TRBJ1-5, with D possibly TRBD1 on 5 matching bases. The ends were cut back, 0 bases at V and 5 bases at J, with 11 bases in the middle. CDR3 length equals 15 residues. CDR1 is MNHNY and CDR2 is SVGAGI in the germline V gene (reference sequence). This CDR3 reads CASSYSQGADQPQHF. CDR3 DNA: TGTGCCAGCAGTTACTCTCAGGGAGCGGATCAGCCCCAGCATTTT.

On this clonotype: This may be a read error, as it is one base from a much larger clone. J is TRBJ2-2 and V is TRBV7-2, with 7 bases identical to TRBD1. CDR1 is SGHTA, CDR2 FQGNSA, per germline. The CDR3 has 13 residues. In DNA form, the CDR3 reads TGTGCCAGCAGCCAGACAGGGCCCGGGGTGCTGTTTTTT. Translation gives CASSQTGPGVLFF. Full variable domain (rest looked up from reference TRBV7-2 and TRBJ2-2): GAGVSQSPSNKVTEKGKDVELRCDPISGHTALYWYRQSLGQGLEFLIYFQGNSAPDKSGLPSDRFSAERTGGSVSTLTIQRTQQEDSAVYLCASSQTGPGVLFFGEGSRLTVL.

A note on this clonotype: A read error is likely, as this CDR3 ends without the conserved phenylalanine or tryptophan. This rearrangement joins TRBV7-8 to TRBJ2-7; D unresolved. CDR1 is SGHVS and CDR2 is FQNEAQ in the germline V gene. The V end lost 2 bases, the J end lost 1 base, and 9 bases lay between the germline ends. This CDR3 spans 14 amino acids. As DNA, the CDR3 is TGTGCCAGCAGCTTAATGGAGAAATCCTACGAGCAGTACTAC. Protein: CASSLMEKSYEQYY.

The rearrangement joins TRBV6-2 or TRBV6-3 to TRBJ1-1; D remains unclear. V was shortened by 3 bases and J by 5 bases, with 10 bases between the two germline ends. This CDR3 comprises 13 residues. Germline CDR1 and CDR2: MNHEY and SVGEGT. Here the CDR3 DNA reads TGTGCCAGCAGTTATGGAGGGTGGACTGAAGCTTTCTTT. Protein sequence: CASSYGGWTEAFF.

V is TRBV20-1 and J is TRBJ2-7, with TRBD2 matching 12 bases. The CDR3 consists of 14 residues. Per germline, CDR1 DFQATT and CDR2 SNEGSKA (reference sequence). V lost 1 base to trimming and J lost 4 bases; unmatched junction nucleotides: 2. The CDR3 reads CSARGTSGIYEQYF. CDR3 DNA: TGCAGTGCTAGAGGGACTAGCGGGATTTACGAGCAGTACTTC.

This sequence joins TRBV14 and TRBJ2-5; TRBD2 is a possible D gene (6 bases). This CDR3 comprises 15 residues. V was shortened by 1 base and J by 5 bases, with 14 bases between the two germline ends. CDR1 is SGHDN and CDR2 is FVKESK in the germline V gene. The CDR3 here is CASSQGPHAGETQYF. The CDR3 coding sequence is TGTGCCAGCAGCCAAGGGCCCCATGCGGGGGAGACCCAGTACTTC.

This clonotype was picked up a small number of times. The CDR3 DNA sequence: TGTGCCAGCAGTTCTCCCTCACGACTTGGCTACGAGCAGTACTTC. Translated, it gives CASSSPSRLGYEQYF. V usage is TRBV28 and J usage is TRBJ2-7; D is unclear. V lost 4 bases and J 3 bases, leaving 16 bases between the germline ends. The CDR3 loop spans 15 amino acids. Per germline, CDR1 MDHEN and CDR2 SYDVKM.